A selection of T cell receptor beta chains follows, all from one sample in a study of blood T cell repertoires in COVID-19. The data were produced by immunoSEQ multiplex PCR, yet TCRdb's version contains in-frame clones alone and is incomplete. The top ten hold around 10% of the sample, which has some 200,000 clones, approximately 85% seen once. Sample: peripheral blood. Source of these receptors: a woman of 80 years or more with acute or convalescent COVID-19. The CDR3 runs from the conserved cysteine through the conserved F or W. The D gene is left open where the match is weak. Some rows have no size entry. The others give once, few or many, or a class for an expanded clone.

D	length	size	V	J	DNA	CDR3
-	15	once	TRBV6-5	TRBJ2-2	TGTGCCAGCCACGAGACAGGGACTGTAGCTGGGGAGCTGTTTTTT	CASHETGTVAGELFF
-	14	few	TRBV5-8	TRBJ1-3	TGTGCCAGCAGCTTGGCCGGAGGTGGAAACACCATATATTTT	CASSLAGGGNTIYF
-	13	once	TRBV27	TRBJ1-5	TGTGCCAGCAGTTTTGAGAGCAATCAGCCCCAGCATTTT	CASSFESNQPQHF
TRBD1	14	-	TRBV6-5	TRBJ2-7	TGTGCCAGCAGCAGGGACAGGGCCTCCTACGAGCAGTACTTC	CASSRDRASYEQYF
-	14	few	TRBV6-6	TRBJ1-3	TGTGCCAGCAGTTTTAACAGGGATGGAAACACCATATATTTT	CASSFNRDGNTIYF
-	12	-	TRBV30	TRBJ1-2	TGTGCCTGGCGACCGGGGTTCTATGGCTACACCTTC	CAWRPGFYGYTF
-	16	once	TRBV18	TRBJ2-6	TGTGCCAGCTCACCACCGGGCAGCTCTGGGGCCAACGTCCTGACTTTC	CASSPPGSSGANVLTF
TRBD1	14	-	TRBV11-1	TRBJ2-3	TGTGCCAGCAGCTCCAGGGGGCAAGGAGATACGCAGTATTTT	CASSSRGQGDTQYF
-	14	-	TRBV19	TRBJ2-5	TGTGCCAGTAGTATTACAGGAACGTGGGAGACCCAGTACTTC	CASSITGTWETQYF
TRBD1	13	-	TRBV2	TRBJ2-5	TGTGCCAGCAGGGGACAGGTCCAAGAGACCCAGTACTTC	CASRGQVQETQYF
-	14	-	TRBV27	TRBJ2-2	TGTGCCAGCAGTTTCGAGGGTACGGCCGGGGAGCTGTTTTTT	CASSFEGTAGELFF
-	15	-	TRBV4-1	TRBJ2-7	TGCGCCAGCAGCCAAGTTACAGGGATGGTTTACGAGCAGTACTTC	CASSQVTGMVYEQYF
-	12	-	TRBV6-6	TRBJ1-1	TGTGCCAGCAGGGACGGACAGACTGAAGCTTTCTTT	CASRDGQTEAFF
TRBD1	14	-	TRBV3-1/TRBV3-2	TRBJ2-2	TGTGCCAGCAGCCGGACAGGGCACACCGGGGAGCTGTTTTTT	CASSRTGHTGELFF
-	13	-	TRBV12-3/TRBV12-4	TRBJ2-5	TGTGCCAGCAGTTTAACTGGTGGCGTAGCTCAGTACTTC	CASSLTGGVAQYF
TRBD1	14	-	TRBV6-5	TRBJ1-5	TGTGCCAGCAGTTCGGGACAGACTAATCAGCCCCAGCATTTT	CASSSGQTNQPQHF
-	17	-	TRBV6-6	TRBJ1-2	TGTGCCAGCAGTCCGCCGGGACACCCACCCCGCAACTATGGCTACACCTTC	CASSPPGHPPRNYGYTF
TRBD1	14	-	TRBV19	TRBJ1-3	TGTGCCAGTAGGCCAGGGGGTCTCGGAAACACCATATATTTT	CASRPGGLGNTIYF
-	12	few	TRBV7-7	TRBJ2-1	TGTGCCAGCAGCTCCTACGGTGGGAGCCCGTTCTTC	CASSSYGGSPFF
-	14	-	TRBV11-1	TRBJ2-2	TGTGCCAGCAGCTTACAACAGATAACCGGGGAGCTGTTTTTT	CASSLQQITGELFF
-	11	-	TRBV2	TRBJ1-1	TGTGCCAGCAGTCGGGAGACTGAAGCTTTCTTT	CASSRETEAFF
TRBD2	16	-	TRBV5-6	TRBJ2-4	TGTGCCAGCAGCTTGCGAAGCGGGATAGCCAAAAACATTCAGTACTTC	CASSLRSGIAKNIQYF
-	13	-	TRBV9	TRBJ2-5	TGTGCCAGCAGCGTGGGGGGAGAAGAGACCCAGTACTTC	CASSVGGEETQYF
-	14	-	TRBV6-5	TRBJ1-1	TGTGCCAGCAGTTACTCAGGGGGGGAGACTGAAGCTTTCTTT	CASSYSGGETEAFF
-	13	-	TRBV29-1	TRBJ1-5	TGCAGCGTTGAAGAGGGCAACAATCAGCCCCAGCATTTT	CSVEEGNNQPQHF
-	14	-	TRBV29-1	TRBJ1-4	TGCAGCGTTGCCCTTCCTGGGCCTAATGAAAAACTGTTTTTT	CSVALPGPNEKLFF